These 9 T cell receptor beta chains were sequenced from one sample in a study of blood T cell repertoires in COVID-19 (dated by TCRdb to 2019 to 2021). The protocol used for the library was the immunoSEQ multiplex PCR assay. The clones in this table, taken by TCRdb from immuneACCESS, are in-frame only. Not every clone is retained; where verified, under half of the shortfall comes from an unresolved V gene, and the cause of the rest is unknown. The sample profile shows 450,000 or so clones; around 91% of them were found once. The ten top clones hold about 0.6% of the sample. Sequenced input: PBMCs or T cells enriched from blood (not recorded which). The receptors were sampled from a man younger than 35 who had recovered from COVID-19.

The V and J genes are TRBV5-1 and TRBJ2-7, with D unresolved. Germline CDR1 SGHRS, CDR2 YFSETQ. CDR3 length equals 15 residues. Trimming removed 5 bases from V and 0 bases from J, with 15 bases in between. The CDR3 protein is CASSRTAPGSYEQYF. The CDR3 coding sequence is TGCGCCAGCAGTAGAACGGCCCCGGGCTCCTACGAGCAGTACTTC.

V usage is TRBV4-1 and J usage is TRBJ2-7, with TRBD2 matching 7 bases. V shed 4 bases, J shed 11 bases, and the junction held 11 bases outside the gene matches. The CDR3 has 13 residues. Germline values: CDR1 MGHRA, CDR2 YSYEKL. CDR3 sequence: CASSPRAAGVKYF. In nucleotides, the CDR3 is TGCGCCAGCAGCCCTCGGGCGGCGGGGGTGAAGTACTTC.

This chain connects TRBV7-3 to TRBJ1-4, with 8 positions matching TRBD1. Germline V gives CDR1 SGHTA, CDR2 FQGTGA. This CDR3 comprises 15 residues. J lost 1 base, V lost 5 bases, and 3 bases had no gene match. CDR3 region: CASSPTGVTNEKLFF. In DNA form, the CDR3 reads TGTGCCAGCAGCCCGACAGGGGTAACTAATGAAAAACTGTTTTTT.

This clone appeared a single time. This sequence joins TRBV5-5 and TRBJ1-5; D ambiguous. The germline V and J ends were trimmed by 0 bases and 0 bases, with 7 bases remaining between them. Germline V gene sequence: CDR1 SGHKS, CDR2 YYEKEE (reference sequence). The CDR3 loop spans 15 amino acids. Written as DNA, the CDR3 is TGTGCCAGCAGCTTGGGTCCTAATAGCAATCAGCCCCAGCATTTT. Its protein product is CASSLGPNSNQPQHF.

The chain uses TRBV4-1 and TRBJ2-7; D gene ambiguous. The CDR3 consists of 15 residues. Germline CDR1 MGHRA, CDR2 YSYEKL. Trimming took 0 bases from V and 3 from J, leaving 12 bases between them. DNA for the CDR3: TGCGCCAGCAGCCAAGAACCTGGGCGAAGCTACGAGCAGTACTTC. Translated, it gives CASSQEPGRSYEQYF.

The gene calls are TRBV29-1 and TRBJ2-7; 9 positions agree with TRBD2. The CDR3 covers 13 residues. Germline-derived CDR1 and CDR2 are SQVTM and ANQGSEA. Trimming at V came to 7 bases and at J to 2 bases, leaving 6 bases not matched to a gene. In nucleotides, the CDR3 is TGCAGCGCTCGGACTAGCGAGACCTACGAGCAGTACTTC. This encodes CSARTSETYEQYF.

The chain carries TRBV11-3 and TRBJ2-7, with D possibly matching TRBD2 (5 bases). This CDR3 region has 12 residues. The germline gives CDR1 SGHNT, CDR2 YENEEA. V was pared by 3 bases and J by 6 bases, with 9 bases between. The CDR3 DNA is TGTGCCAGCAGCTTGGGCGGGCCCGAGCAGTACTTC. Translating gives CASSLGGPEQYF.

The chain employs TRBV11-3 and TRBJ2-1, with a tentative D call TRBD1 (6 bases). Between the trimmed V and J ends, which lost 6 bases and 2 bases, there was a span of 14 bases. This CDR3 has 15 amino acids. Germline V gene data show CDR1 as SGHNT and CDR2 as YENEEA. The CDR3 DNA is TGTGCCAGCAGTCCCGGACAGAGCACCTACAATGAGCAGTTCTTC. It codes for CASSPGQSTYNEQFF.

This sequence joins TRBV4-1 and TRBJ2-1, with 10 positions matching TRBD2. J was trimmed by 11 bases and V by 4 bases; bases with no gene match: 11. The length of the CDR3 is 15 residues. Germline CDR1 is MGHRA and CDR2 is YSYEKL. CDR3 residues: CASSLGASGSLKQFF. Written as DNA, the CDR3 is TGCGCCAGCAGCCTCGGGGCTAGCGGGAGCTTAAAGCAGTTCTTC.